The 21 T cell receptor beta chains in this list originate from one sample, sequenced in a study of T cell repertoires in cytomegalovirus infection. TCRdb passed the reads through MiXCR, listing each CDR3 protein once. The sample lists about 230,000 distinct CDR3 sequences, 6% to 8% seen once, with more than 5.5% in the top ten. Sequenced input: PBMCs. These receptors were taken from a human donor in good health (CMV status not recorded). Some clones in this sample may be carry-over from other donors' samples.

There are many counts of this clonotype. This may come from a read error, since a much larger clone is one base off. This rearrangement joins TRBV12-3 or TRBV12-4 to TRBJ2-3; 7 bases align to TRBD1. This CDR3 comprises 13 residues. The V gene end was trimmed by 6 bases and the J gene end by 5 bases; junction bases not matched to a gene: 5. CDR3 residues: CASRPTGVDTQYF. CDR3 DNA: TGTGCCAGCAGGCCCACAGGGGTAGATACGCAGTATTTT.

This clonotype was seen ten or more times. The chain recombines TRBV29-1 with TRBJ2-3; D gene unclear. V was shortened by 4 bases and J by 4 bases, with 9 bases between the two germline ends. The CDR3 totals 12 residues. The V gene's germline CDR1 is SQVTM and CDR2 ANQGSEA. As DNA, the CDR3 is TGCAGCGTTGTTTTGGGCGCAGATACGCAGTATTTT. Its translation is CSVVLGADTQYF.

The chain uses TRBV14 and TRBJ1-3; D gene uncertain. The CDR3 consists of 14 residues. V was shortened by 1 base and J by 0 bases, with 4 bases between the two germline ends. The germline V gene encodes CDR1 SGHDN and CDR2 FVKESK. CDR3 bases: TGTGCCAGCAGCCAAGGGGTCTCTGGAAACACCATATATTTT. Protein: CASSQGVSGNTIYF.

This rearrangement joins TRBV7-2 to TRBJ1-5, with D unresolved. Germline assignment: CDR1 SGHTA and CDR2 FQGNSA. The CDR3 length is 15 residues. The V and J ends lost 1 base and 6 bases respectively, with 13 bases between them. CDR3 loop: CASSLDPNPSQPQHF. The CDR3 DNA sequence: TGTGCCAGCAGCTTAGACCCTAACCCCAGTCAGCCCCAGCATTTT.

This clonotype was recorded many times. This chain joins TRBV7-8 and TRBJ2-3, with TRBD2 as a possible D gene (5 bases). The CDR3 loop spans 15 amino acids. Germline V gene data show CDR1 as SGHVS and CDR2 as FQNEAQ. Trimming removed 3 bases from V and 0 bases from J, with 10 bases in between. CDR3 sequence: CASSFKERSTDTQYF. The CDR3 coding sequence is TGTGCCAGCAGCTTTAAGGAGCGGAGCACAGATACGCAGTATTTT. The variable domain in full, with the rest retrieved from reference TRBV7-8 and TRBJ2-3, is GAGVSQSPRYKVAKRGQDVALRCDPISGHVSLFWYQQALGQGPEFLTYFQNEAQLDKSGLPSDRFFAERPEGSVSTLKIQRTQQEDSAVYLCASSFKERSTDTQYFGPGTRLTVL.

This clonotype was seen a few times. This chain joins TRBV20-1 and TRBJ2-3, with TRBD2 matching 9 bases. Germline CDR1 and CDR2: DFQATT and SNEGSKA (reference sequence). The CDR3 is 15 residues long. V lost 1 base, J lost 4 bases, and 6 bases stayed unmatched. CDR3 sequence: CSARAPGLAPDTQYF. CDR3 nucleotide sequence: TGCAGTGCTAGAGCTCCGGGACTAGCCCCAGATACGCAGTATTTT.

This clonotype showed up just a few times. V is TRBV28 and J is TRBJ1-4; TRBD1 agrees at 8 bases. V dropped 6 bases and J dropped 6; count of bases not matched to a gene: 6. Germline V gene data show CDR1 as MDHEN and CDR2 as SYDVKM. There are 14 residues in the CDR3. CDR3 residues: CASRGGTGYEKLFF. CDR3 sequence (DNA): TGTGCCAGCAGAGGCGGGACAGGCTATGAAAAACTGTTTTTT.

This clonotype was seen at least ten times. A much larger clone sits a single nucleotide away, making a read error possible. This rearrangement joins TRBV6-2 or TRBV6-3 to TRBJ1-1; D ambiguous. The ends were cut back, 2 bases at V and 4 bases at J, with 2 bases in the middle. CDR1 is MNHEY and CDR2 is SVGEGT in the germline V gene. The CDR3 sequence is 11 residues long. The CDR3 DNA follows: TGTGCCAGCAGTTACCCCACTGAAGCTTTCTTT. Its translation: CASSYPTEAFF.

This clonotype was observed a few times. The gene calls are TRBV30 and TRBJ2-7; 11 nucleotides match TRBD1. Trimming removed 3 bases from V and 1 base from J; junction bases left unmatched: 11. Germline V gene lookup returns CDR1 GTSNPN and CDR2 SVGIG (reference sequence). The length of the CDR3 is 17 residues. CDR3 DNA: TGTGCCTGGAGGGCTTTACGTGGGACAGGGGGATCCTACGAGCAGTACTTC. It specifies CAWRALRGTGGSYEQYF.

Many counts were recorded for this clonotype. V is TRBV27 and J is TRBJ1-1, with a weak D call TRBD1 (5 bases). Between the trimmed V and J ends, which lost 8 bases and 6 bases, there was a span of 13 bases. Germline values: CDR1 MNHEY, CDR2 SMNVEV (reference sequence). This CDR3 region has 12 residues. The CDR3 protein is CASRRGVSEAFF. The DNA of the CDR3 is TGTGCCAGCCGAAGAGGGGTATCTGAAGCTTTCTTT.

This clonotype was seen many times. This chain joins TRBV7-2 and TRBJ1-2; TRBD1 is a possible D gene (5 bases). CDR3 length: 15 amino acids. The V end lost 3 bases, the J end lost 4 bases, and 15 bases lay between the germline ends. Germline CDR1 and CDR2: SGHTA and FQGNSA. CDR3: CASSFAVEQAYGYTF. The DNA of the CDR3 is TGTGCCAGCAGCTTTGCGGTAGAACAGGCCTATGGCTACACCTTC.

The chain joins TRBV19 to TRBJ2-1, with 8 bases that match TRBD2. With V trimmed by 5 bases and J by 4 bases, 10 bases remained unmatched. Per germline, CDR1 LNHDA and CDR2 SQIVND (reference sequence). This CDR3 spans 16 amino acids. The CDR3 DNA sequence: TGTGCCAGTAGTGTCCCGGGAGGGGGGGGGTACAATGAGCAGTTCTTC. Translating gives CASSVPGGGGYNEQFF. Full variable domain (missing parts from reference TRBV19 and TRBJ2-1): DGGITQSPKYLFRKEGQNVTLSCEQNLNHDAMYWYRQDPGQGLRLIYYSQIVNDFQKGDIAEGYSVSREKKESFPLTVTSAQKNPTAFYLCASSVPGGGGYNEQFFGPGTRLTVL.

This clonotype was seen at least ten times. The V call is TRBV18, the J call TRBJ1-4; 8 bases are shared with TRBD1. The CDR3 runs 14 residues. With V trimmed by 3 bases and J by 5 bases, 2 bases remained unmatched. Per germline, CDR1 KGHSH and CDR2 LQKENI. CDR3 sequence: CASSPWTGNEKLFF. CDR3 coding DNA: TGTGCCAGCTCACCCTGGACAGGGAATGAAAAACTGTTTTTT.

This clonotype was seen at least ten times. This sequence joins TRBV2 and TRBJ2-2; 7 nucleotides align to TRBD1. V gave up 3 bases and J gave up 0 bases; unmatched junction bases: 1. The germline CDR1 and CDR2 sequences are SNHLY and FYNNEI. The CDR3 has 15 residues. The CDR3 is CASSEDRTNTGELFF. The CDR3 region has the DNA TGTGCCAGCAGTGAGGACAGGACGAACACCGGGGAGCTGTTTTTT.

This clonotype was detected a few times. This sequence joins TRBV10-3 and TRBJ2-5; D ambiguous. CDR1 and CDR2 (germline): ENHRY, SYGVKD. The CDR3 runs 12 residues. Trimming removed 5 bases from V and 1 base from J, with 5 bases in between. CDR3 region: CAISQPQETQYF. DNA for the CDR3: TGTGCCATCAGTCAACCCCAAGAGACCCAGTACTTC.

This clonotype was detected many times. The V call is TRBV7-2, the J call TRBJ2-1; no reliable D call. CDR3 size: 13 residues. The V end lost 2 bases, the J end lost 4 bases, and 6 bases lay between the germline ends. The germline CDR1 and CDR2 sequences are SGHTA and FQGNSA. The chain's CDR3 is CASSLTDYNEQFF. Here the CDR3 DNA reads TGTGCCAGCAGCTTAACAGATTACAATGAGCAGTTCTTC. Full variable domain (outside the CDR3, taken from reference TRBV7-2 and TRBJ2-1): GAGVSQSPSNKVTEKGKDVELRCDPISGHTALYWYRQSLGQGLEFLIYFQGNSAPDKSGLPSDRFSAERTGGSVSTLTIQRTQQEDSAVYLCASSLTDYNEQFFGPGTRLTVL.

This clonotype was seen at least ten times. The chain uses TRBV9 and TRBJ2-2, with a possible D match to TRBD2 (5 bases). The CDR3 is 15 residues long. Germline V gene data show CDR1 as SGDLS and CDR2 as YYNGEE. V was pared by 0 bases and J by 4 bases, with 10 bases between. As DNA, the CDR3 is TGTGCCAGCAGCGTAGACGGGATCCTCACCGGGGAGCTGTTTTTT. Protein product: CASSVDGILTGELFF.

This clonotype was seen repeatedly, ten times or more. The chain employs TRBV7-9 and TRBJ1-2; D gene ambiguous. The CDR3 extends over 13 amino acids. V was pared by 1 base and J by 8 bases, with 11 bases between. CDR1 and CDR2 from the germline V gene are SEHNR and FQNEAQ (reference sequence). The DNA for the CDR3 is TGTGCCAGCAGCTTAGAGGGTCGGTGGGGCTACACCTTC. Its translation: CASSLEGRWGYTF.

In DNA, the CDR3 is TGCAGTGCTAGTGCACTAGCGGGGGCCCGTGAGCAGTTCTTC. Residues: CSASALAGAREQFF. V gene TRBV20-1 combines with J gene TRBJ2-1; 11 positions agree with TRBD2. With 3 bases clipped from V and 9 bases from J, the junction kept 7 bases outside the gene matches. The V gene's germline CDR1 is DFQATT and CDR2 SNEGSKA (reference sequence). There are 14 residues in the CDR3.

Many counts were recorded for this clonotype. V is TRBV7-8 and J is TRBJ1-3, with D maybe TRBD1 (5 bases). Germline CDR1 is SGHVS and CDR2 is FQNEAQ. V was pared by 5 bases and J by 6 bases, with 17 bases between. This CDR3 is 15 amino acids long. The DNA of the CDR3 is TGTGCCAGCAGCCCCCATCGAGGGGAGGCAAACACCATATATTTT. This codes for CASSPHRGEANTIYF. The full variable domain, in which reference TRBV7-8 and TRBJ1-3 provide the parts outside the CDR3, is GAGVSQSPRYKVAKRGQDVALRCDPISGHVSLFWYQQALGQGPEFLTYFQNEAQLDKSGLPSDRFFAERPEGSVSTLKIQRTQQEDSAVYLCASSPHRGEANTIYFGEGSWLTVV.

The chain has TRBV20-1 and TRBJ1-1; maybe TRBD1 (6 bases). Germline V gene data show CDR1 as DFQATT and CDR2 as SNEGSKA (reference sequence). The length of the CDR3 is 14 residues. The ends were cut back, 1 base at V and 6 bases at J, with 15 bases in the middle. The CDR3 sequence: CSARVPGVLAEAFF. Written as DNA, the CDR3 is TGCAGTGCTAGAGTCCCAGGGGTGCTGGCTGAAGCTTTCTTT.